This TCR beta chain is drawn from a study of T-cell reconstitution after alpha-beta-depleted transplantation in children. Whole-study findings and limits: Newly made T cells mostly supplied T-cell counts and diversity one year after transplant. Recipient T cells and thymic progenitors that survived gave rise to the high TCRbeta diversity observed at day 60 in some patients. About two months after transplant, alpha-beta T cells reportedly came from several hundred expanded graft clones.

From germline, CDR1 is LGHDT and CDR2 YNNKEL (reference sequence). The ends lost 5 bases at V and 4 bases at J; junction bases unmatched: 12. The CDR3 has 16 amino acids. Unique molecular identifiers tagged the TCRbeta library. TCRdb re-analysed the PCR reads in MiXCR, keeping a single row per CDR3 protein. The sample holds around 120,000 distinct CDR3 sequences, roughly 24% seen once. At least ten counts were recorded for this clonotype. Its matching antigen is unknown. This receptor was identified in a male patient between 2 and 15 years old who had a stem cell transplant for chronic granulomatous disease, so the T cells may come from the graft donor. Specimen: PBMCs, mostly from graft donor cells, collected 180 days after TCRalphabeta/CD19-depleted stem cell transplant. The chain is built from TRBV3-1 and TRBJ2-5; 8 positions match TRBD1. Here the CDR3 DNA reads TGTGCCAGCAGCAGCGGCATCGGGCAGGGGGCAGAGACCCAGTACTTC. Translation gives CASSSGIGQGAETQYF.